These 9 T cell receptor beta chains originate from one sample sequenced in a study of blood T cell repertoires in COVID-19. Sequencing was performed with immunoSEQ multiplex PCR; in TCRdb, only in-frame clones are kept and a portion is missing. The sample lists more than 110,000 clones; roughly 85% were seen once. Sequenced sample: PBMCs or T cells enriched from blood (not recorded which). The receptors derive from a man between 45 and 60 years old who had recovered from COVID-19.

This clone occurred a few times. V usage is TRBV5-5 and J usage is TRBJ1-4, with 8 nucleotides matching TRBD1. Trimming at V came to 0 bases and at J to 7 bases, leaving 2 bases not matched to a gene. CDR3 length: 14 residues. Germline-derived CDR1 and CDR2 are SGHKS and YYEKEE (reference sequence). CDR3 coding DNA: TGTGCCAGCAGCTTGGGGACAGGGACTGAAAAACTGTTTTTT. Its translation: CASSLGTGTEKLFF.

This chain connects TRBV28 to TRBJ1-2; perhaps TRBD1 as D (5 bases). The germline CDR1 and CDR2 sequences are MDHEN and SYDVKM. Trimming removed 2 bases at V and 5 bases at J, with 15 bases between. The CDR3 totals 15 residues. CDR3: CASSLVRGLGYGYTF. For the CDR3, the DNA is TGTGCCAGCAGTTTAGTAAGGGGATTAGGGTATGGCTACACCTTC.

Here the CDR3 DNA reads TGTGCCAGCAGTCCCCGGACAGGCCCCAGGTACGACAATCAGCCCCAGCATTTT. Its protein is CASSPRTGPRYDNQPQHF. The rearrangement joins TRBV28 to TRBJ1-5; TRBD1 matches at 7 bases. The junction had 16 bases not matched to a gene; V was cut back by 5 bases and J by 3 bases. Germline V CDR1 and CDR2: MDHEN, SYDVKM. The CDR3 consists of 18 residues.

The rearrangement joins TRBV5-1 to TRBJ2-5; 9 bases match TRBD1. Germline V gene sequence: CDR1 SGHRS, CDR2 YFSETQ. CDR3 size: 13 residues. Trimming at V came to 4 bases and at J to 5 bases, leaving 3 bases not matched to a gene. CDR3 nucleotides: TGCGCCAGCAGCGGACAGGGGAGTGAGACCCAGTACTTC. Its protein is CASSGQGSETQYF.

This clone came up a few times. The chain links TRBV24-1 to TRBJ2-7, with 11 bases identical to TRBD1. CDR1 is KGHDR, CDR2 SFDVKD, per germline. The length of the CDR3 is 15 residues. After removal of 2 bases from V and 5 bases from J, the junction contained 4 bases not matched to a gene. The CDR3 DNA follows: TGTGCCACCAGTGATTACGGACAGGGGGCGGACGAGCAGTACTTC. Protein: CATSDYGQGADEQYF.

The chain combines TRBV3-1 (or the pseudogene TRBV3-2) with TRBJ2-1, with 8 bases aligning to TRBD2. This CDR3 spans 18 amino acids. With V trimmed by 2 bases and J by 7 bases, 16 bases remained unmatched. Per germline, CDR1 LGHDT and CDR2 YNNKEL (reference sequence). CDR3 DNA sequence: TGTGCCAGCAGCCAAAGGGACACGCGAGCGGGAGCAATAAATGAGCAGTTCTTC. Translation: CASSQRDTRAGAINEQFF.

The chain links TRBV10-2 to TRBJ2-5; 8 bases agree with TRBD1. After removal of 2 bases from V and 5 bases from J, the junction contained 4 bases not matched to a gene. The CDR3 extends over 14 amino acids. The germline CDR1 and CDR2 sequences are WSHSY and SAAADI. CDR3 nucleotide sequence: TGCGCCAGCAGTGAGACAGGGGGTCGGGAGACCCAGTACTTC. This gives the protein CASSETGGRETQYF.

The genes are TRBV7-9 and TRBJ1-5; D possibly corresponds to TRBD1 (6 bases). Trimming took off 1 base at V and 5 bases at J, with 12 bases between the two ends. The CDR3 contains 15 residues. Germline V gives CDR1 SEHNR, CDR2 FQNEAQ (reference sequence). The CDR3 coding sequence is TGTGCCAGCAGCTTAGGGGGTAAGGGGGATCAGCCCCAGCATTTT. Its translation is CASSLGGKGDQPQHF.

The CDR3 DNA reads as TGTGCCAGCAGTTACTCTGCGTGGGCGGGACAGTACAATGAGCAGTTCTTC. It is translated as CASSYSAWAGQYNEQFF. This sequence joins TRBV6-2 or TRBV6-3 and TRBJ2-1; D might be TRBD1 (7 bases). CDR3 size: 17 residues. CDR1 and CDR2 from the germline V gene are MNHEY and SVGEGT. Trimming removed 0 bases from V and 4 bases from J, with 16 bases in between.